This T cell receptor (beta chain) was found in a study of graft-versus-host responses after intestinal transplantation. Study details: Anti-thymocyte globulin induction was given to all recipients, followed by tacrolimus and steroids for 3 to 4 years. Findings of the study overall: GvH clones were found in recipient marrow; some appeared first in ileum or blood.

This clone was observed a handful of times. The V segment lost 7 bases and the J segment 4 bases; nucleotides outside the gene matches: 6. CDR3 length equals 15 residues. The germline gives CDR1 MNHEY, CDR2 SMNVEV (reference sequence). Sequencing was performed with immunoSEQ multiplex PCR; in TCRdb, only in-frame clones are kept and a portion is missing. Found here are some 10,000 clones, 36% of them singletons; the top ten hold more than 10%. CFSE-labeled responder cells (around 200,000) were plated with around 200,000 irradiated, violet-dye-labeled stimulator cells. After the reaction, proliferating CFSE-low CD3+CD4+ and CD3+CD8+ responders were sorted.

Sequenced here: alloreactive CD8+ T cells from a mixed lymphocyte reaction culture, sampled before intestinal transplant. Stated subset: CFSE-low proliferating T cells sorted from roughly 6-day pre-transplant mixed lymphocyte reaction (GvH or HvG direction). The J gene is TRBJ2-1, the V gene TRBV27; 11 bases are shared with TRBD2. This TCR was recovered from a human patient who received an intestinal transplant. The CDR3: CASTLGTSGYNEQFF. The CDR3 nucleotides read TGTGCCAGCACCCTCGGGACTAGCGGTTACAATGAGCAGTTCTTC.